Presented here are 10 T cell receptor beta chains from one specimen sequenced in a study of blood T cell repertoires in COVID-19. Profiling relied on immunoSEQ multiplex PCR, and the TCRdb table lists in-frame clones only, not all of them. The sample lists 180,000 or so clones; around 85% were seen once. Material: peripheral blood. The receptor source for this set is a woman aged 60-70 years with acute or convalescent COVID-19.

V and J are TRBV9 and TRBJ2-2; the D is unclear. Germline CDR1 is SGDLS and CDR2 is YYNGEE. V was pared by 3 bases and J by 4 bases, with 13 bases between. The CDR3 spans 15 residues. The CDR3: CASSAEPSSTGELFF. In nucleotides, the CDR3 is TGTGCCAGCAGCGCTGAGCCGAGTAGCACCGGGGAGCTGTTTTTT.

The V gene is TRBV28, the J gene TRBJ2-7; D is perhaps TRBD1 (6 bases). The CDR3 sequence is 14 residues long. Trimming took 6 bases from V and 4 from J, leaving 16 bases between them. Looked up from germline, CDR1 is MDHEN and CDR2 is SYDVKM. CDR3 sequence: CASSLTGTPYEQYF. The CDR3 coding sequence is TGTGCCAGCAGCCTCACCGGGACACCTTACGAGCAGTACTTC.

This clone was seen only a few times. The genes are TRBV6-6 and TRBJ2-7; D possibly corresponds to TRBD2 (6 bases). Germline V gene data show CDR1 as MNHNY and CDR2 as SVGAGI (reference sequence). V lost 0 bases, J lost 0 bases, and 12 bases lay in between. This CDR3 contains 16 residues. In DNA form, the CDR3 reads TGTGCCAGCAGTTACTCGAGGGACTTCAGCTCCTACGAGCAGTACTTC. Its protein product is CASSYSRDFSSYEQYF.

This clone has a handful of counts. The gene calls are TRBV7-8 and TRBJ2-7; D is unclear. Between the trimmed V and J ends, which lost 0 bases and 9 bases, there was a span of 12 bases. Germline V CDR1 and CDR2: SGHVS, FQNEAQ. The CDR3 extends over 13 amino acids. CDR3 DNA sequence: TGTGCCAGCAGCTTAGCTGCACAGAACGCGCAGTACTTC. Protein: CASSLAAQNAQYF.

This clone was seen only once. This sequence joins TRBV11-3 and TRBJ2-2, with 8 bases fitting TRBD1. This CDR3 comprises 15 residues. From germline, CDR1 is SGHNT and CDR2 YENEEA. Trimming cost V 4 bases and J 1 base; bases outside gene matches: 2. The CDR3, as DNA: TGTGCCAGCAGCTCCGGACAGGGGAACACCGGGGAGCTGTTTTTT. Its protein is CASSSGQGNTGELFF.

This rearrangement joins TRBV12-3 or TRBV12-4 to TRBJ2-1, with D possibly matching TRBD1 (6 bases). V lost 6 bases, J lost 10 bases, and 13 bases lay in between. The CDR3 is made up of 12 amino acids. CDR3: CASSPYQGEQFF. Here the CDR3 DNA reads TGTGCCAGCAGCCCCTACCAGGGGGAGCAGTTCTTC.

The chain recombines TRBV6-5 with TRBJ1-3, with 8 bases lining up with TRBD1. J was trimmed by 4 bases and V by 7 bases; bases with no gene match: 3. The CDR3 is made up of 13 amino acids. Per germline, CDR1 MNHEY and CDR2 SVGAGI. The CDR3 reads CASIWDRGNTIYF. CDR3 nucleotide sequence: TGTGCCAGCATCTGGGACAGGGGAAACACCATATATTTT.

The genes are TRBV7-9 and TRBJ2-1; 9 nucleotides agree with TRBD1. The J segment lost 4 bases and the V segment lost 5 bases, leaving 6 bases of the junction unmatched. Germline V gives CDR1 SEHNR, CDR2 FQNEAQ (reference sequence). The CDR3 covers 15 residues. The CDR3 loop reads CASSPDRGGYNEQFF. The CDR3 DNA reads as TGTGCCAGCAGCCCCGACAGGGGGGGTTACAATGAGCAGTTCTTC.

The rearrangement links TRBV29-1 to TRBJ1-6; 7 nucleotides align to TRBD1. This CDR3 is built from 13 residues. Germline V gives CDR1 SQVTM, CDR2 ANQGSEA. The V segment lost 4 bases and the J segment 6 bases; nucleotides outside the gene matches: 3. CDR3: CSVAGGPNSPLHF. The CDR3 coding sequence is TGCAGCGTTGCAGGGGGACCTAATTCACCCCTCCACTTT.

CDR3 sequence reads: CASSRYGEKLFF. CDR3 DNA: TGTGCCAGCAGCCGATACGGGGAAAAACTGTTTTTT. This sequence joins TRBV3-1 (or the pseudogene TRBV3-2) and TRBJ1-4, with D unresolved. This CDR3 spans 12 amino acids. The V and J ends lost 4 bases and 8 bases respectively, with 8 bases between them. The germline V gene encodes CDR1 LGHDT and CDR2 YNNKEL (reference sequence).